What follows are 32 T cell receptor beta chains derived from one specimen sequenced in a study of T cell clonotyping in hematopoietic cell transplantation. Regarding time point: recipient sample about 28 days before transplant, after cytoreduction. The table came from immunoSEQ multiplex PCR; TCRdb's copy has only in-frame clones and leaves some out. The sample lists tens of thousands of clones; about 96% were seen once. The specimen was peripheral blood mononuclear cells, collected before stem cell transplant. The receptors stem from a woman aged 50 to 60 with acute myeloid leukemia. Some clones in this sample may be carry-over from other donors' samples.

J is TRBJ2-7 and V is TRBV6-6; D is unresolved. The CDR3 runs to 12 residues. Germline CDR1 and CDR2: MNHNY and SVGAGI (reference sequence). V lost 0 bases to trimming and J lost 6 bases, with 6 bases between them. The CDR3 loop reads CASSYSVREQYF. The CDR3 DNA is TGTGCCAGCAGTTACTCGGTGCGCGAGCAGTACTTC.

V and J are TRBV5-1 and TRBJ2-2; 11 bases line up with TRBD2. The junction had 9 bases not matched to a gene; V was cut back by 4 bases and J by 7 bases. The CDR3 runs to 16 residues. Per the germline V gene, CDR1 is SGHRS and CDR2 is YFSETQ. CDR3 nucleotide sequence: TGCGCCAGCAGCCATAGCGGGAGGGCCGATAGCGGGGAGCTGTTTTTT. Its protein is CASSHSGRADSGELFF.

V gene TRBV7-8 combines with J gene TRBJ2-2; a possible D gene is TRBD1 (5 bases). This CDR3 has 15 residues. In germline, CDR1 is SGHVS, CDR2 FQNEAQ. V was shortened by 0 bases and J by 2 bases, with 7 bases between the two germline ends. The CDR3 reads CASSLAGANTGELFF. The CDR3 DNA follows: TGTGCCAGCAGCTTAGCAGGGGCTAACACCGGGGAGCTGTTTTTT.

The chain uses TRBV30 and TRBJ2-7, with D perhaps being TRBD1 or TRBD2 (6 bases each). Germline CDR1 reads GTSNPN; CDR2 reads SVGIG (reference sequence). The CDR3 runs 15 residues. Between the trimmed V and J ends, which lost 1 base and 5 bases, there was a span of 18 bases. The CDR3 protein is CAWSGVVGGIDEQYF. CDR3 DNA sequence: TGTGCCTGGAGTGGCGTAGTCGGGGGCATCGACGAGCAGTACTTC.

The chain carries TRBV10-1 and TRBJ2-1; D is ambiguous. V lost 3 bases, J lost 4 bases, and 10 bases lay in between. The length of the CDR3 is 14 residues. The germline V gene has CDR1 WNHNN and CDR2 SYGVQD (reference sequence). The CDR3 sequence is CASSDSGAYNEQFF. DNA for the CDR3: TGCGCCAGCAGTGACTCAGGAGCGTACAATGAGCAGTTCTTC.

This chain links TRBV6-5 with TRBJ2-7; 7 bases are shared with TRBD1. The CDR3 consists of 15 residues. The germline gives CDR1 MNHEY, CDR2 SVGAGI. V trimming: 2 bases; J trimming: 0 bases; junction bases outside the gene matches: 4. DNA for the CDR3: TGTGCCAGCAGTTACGCCGGGACAGTCTCCTACGAGCAGTACTTC. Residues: CASSYAGTVSYEQYF.

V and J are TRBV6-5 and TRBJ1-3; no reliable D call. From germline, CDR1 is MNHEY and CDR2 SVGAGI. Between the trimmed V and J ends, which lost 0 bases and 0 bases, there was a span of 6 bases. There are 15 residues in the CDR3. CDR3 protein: CASSYSFNSGNTIYF. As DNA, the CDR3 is TGTGCCAGCAGTTACTCCTTCAACTCTGGAAACACCATATATTTT.

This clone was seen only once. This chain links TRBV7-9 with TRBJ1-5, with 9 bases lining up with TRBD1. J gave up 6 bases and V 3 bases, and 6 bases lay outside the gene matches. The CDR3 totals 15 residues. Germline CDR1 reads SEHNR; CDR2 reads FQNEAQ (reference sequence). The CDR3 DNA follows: TGTGCCAGCAGCTTGACAGGGGGTCTGCCTCAGCCCCAGCATTTT. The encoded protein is CASSLTGGLPQPQHF.

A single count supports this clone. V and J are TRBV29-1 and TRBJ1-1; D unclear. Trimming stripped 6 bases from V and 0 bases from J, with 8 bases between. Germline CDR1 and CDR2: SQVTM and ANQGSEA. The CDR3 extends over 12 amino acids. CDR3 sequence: CSVPGVNTEAFF. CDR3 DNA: TGCAGCGTACCTGGGGTGAACACTGAAGCTTTCTTT.

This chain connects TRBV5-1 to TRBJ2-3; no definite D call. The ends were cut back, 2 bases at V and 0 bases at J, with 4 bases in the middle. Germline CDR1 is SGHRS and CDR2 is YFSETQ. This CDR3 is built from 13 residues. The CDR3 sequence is CASSFSSTDTQYF. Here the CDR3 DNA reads TGCGCCAGCAGCTTTTCTAGCACAGATACGCAGTATTTT.

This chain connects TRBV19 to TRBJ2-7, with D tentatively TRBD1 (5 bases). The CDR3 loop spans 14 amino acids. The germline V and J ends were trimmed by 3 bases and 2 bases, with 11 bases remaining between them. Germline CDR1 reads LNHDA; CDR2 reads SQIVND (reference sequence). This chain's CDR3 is CASSIPGLAYEQYF. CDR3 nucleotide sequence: TGTGCCAGTAGTATCCCAGGGTTGGCCTACGAGCAGTACTTC.

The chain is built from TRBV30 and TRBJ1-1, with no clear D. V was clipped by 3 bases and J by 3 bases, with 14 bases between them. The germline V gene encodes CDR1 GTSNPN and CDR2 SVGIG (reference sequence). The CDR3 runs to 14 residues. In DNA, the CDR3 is TGTGCCTGGAGCGTGGGCCTGTTGGACACTGAAGCTTTCTTT. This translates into CAWSVGLLDTEAFF.

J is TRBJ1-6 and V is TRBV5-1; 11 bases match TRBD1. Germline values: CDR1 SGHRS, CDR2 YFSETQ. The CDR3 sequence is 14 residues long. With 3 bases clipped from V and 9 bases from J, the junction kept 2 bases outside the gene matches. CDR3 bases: TGCGCCAGCAGCTCCGGGACAGGGGGTTCACCCCTCCACTTT. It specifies CASSSGTGGSPLHF.

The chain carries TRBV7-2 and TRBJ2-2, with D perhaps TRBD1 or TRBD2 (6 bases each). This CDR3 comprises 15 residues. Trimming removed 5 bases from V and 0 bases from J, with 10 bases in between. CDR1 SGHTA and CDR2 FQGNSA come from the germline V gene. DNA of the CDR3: TGTACCAGCAGCAGGGGGGCCGCGAACACCGGGGAGCTGTTTTTT. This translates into CTSSRGAANTGELFF.

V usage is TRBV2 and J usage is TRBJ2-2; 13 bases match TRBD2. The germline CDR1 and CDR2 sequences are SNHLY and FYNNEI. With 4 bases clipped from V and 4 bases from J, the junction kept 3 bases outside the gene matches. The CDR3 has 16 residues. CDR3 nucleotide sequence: TGTGCCAGCAGTGGGACTAGCGGGAGTATCACCGGGGAGCTGTTTTTT. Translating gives CASSGTSGSITGELFF.

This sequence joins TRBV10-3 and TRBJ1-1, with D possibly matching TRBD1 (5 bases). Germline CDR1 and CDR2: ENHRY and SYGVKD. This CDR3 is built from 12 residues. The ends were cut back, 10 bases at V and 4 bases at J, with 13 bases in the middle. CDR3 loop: CATRGVGTEAFF. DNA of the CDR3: TGTGCCACGAGGGGAGTGGGCACTGAAGCTTTCTTT.

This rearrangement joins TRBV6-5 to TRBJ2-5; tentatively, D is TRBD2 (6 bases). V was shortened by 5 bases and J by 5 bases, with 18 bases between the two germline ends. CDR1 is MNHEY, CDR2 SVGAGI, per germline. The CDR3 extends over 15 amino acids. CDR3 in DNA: TGTGCCAGCAGTACTCGGTCCCCGGCGGGGGAGACCCAGTACTTC. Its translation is CASSTRSPAGETQYF.

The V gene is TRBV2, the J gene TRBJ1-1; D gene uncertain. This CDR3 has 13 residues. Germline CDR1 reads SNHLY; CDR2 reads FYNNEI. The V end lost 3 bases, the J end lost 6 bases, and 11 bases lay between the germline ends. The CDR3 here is CASSEILGAEAFF. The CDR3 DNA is TGTGCCAGCAGTGAGATCCTCGGGGCTGAAGCTTTCTTT.

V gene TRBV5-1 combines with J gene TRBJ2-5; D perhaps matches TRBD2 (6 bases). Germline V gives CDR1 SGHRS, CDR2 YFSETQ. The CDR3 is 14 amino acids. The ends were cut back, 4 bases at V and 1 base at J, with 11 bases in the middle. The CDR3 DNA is TGCGCCAGCAGCCAGGGACTCCTCCAAGAGACCCAGTACTTC. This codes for CASSQGLLQETQYF.

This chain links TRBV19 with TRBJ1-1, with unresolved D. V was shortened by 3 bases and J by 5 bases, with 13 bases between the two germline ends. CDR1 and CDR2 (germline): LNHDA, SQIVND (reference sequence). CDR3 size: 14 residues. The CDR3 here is CASSILWLDTEAFF. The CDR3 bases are TGTGCCAGTAGTATCCTCTGGCTGGATACTGAAGCTTTCTTT.

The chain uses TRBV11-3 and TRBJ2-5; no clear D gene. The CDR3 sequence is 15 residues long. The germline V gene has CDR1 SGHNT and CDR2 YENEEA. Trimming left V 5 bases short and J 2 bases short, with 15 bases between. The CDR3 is CASSPPRQPQETQYF. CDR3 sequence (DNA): TGTGCCAGCAGCCCCCCCCGGCAGCCACAAGAGACCCAGTACTTC. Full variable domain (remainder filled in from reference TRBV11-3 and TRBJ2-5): EAGVVQSPRYKIIEKKQPVAFWCNPISGHNTLYWYLQNLGQGPELLIRYENEEAVDDSQLPKDRFSAERLKGVDSTLKIQPAELGDSAVYLCASSPPRQPQETQYFGPGTRLLVL.

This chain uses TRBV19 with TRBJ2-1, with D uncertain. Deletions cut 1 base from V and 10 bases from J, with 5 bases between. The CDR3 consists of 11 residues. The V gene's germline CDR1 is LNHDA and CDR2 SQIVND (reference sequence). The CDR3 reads CASSIGQEQFF. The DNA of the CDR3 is TGTGCCAGTAGTATAGGGCAGGAGCAGTTCTTC.

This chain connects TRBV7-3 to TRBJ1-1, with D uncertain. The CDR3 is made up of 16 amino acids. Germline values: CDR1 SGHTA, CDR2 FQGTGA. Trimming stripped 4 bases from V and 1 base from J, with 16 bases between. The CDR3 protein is CASSSRGGRQNTEAFF. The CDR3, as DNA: TGTGCCAGCAGCTCCCGGGGTGGGCGTCAGAACACTGAAGCTTTCTTT.

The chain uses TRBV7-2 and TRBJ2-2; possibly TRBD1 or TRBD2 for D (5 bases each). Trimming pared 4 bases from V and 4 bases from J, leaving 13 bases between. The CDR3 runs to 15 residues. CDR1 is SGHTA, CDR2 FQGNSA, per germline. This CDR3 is CASSYRDPVTGELFF. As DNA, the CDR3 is TGTGCCAGCAGCTACCGGGACCCCGTCACCGGGGAGCTGTTTTTT.

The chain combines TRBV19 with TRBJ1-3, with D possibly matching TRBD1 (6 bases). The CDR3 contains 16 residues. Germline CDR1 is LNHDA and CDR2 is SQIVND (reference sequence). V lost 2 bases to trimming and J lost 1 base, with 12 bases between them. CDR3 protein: CASSITLTGSGNTIYF. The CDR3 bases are TGTGCCAGTAGTATAACCCTCACAGGGTCTGGAAACACCATATATTTT.

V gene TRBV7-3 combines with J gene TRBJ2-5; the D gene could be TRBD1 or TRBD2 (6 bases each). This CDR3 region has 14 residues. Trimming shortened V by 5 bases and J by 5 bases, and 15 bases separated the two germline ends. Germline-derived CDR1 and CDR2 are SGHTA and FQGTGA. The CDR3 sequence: CASSAQGGIETQYF. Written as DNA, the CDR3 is TGTGCCAGCAGCGCCCAAGGGGGGATTGAGACCCAGTACTTC. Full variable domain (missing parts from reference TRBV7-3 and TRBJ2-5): GAGVSQTPSNKVTEKGKYVELRCDPISGHTALYWYRQSLGQGPEFLIYFQGTGAADDSGLPNDRFFAVRPEGSVSTLKIQRTERGDSAVYLCASSAQGGIETQYFGPGTRLLVL.

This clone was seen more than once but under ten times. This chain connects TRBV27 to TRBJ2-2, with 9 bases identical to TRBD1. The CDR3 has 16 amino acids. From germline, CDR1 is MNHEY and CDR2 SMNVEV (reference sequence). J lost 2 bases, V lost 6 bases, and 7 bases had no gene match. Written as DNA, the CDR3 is TGTGCCAGCAGCACCCGGACAGGGGCCAACACCGGGGAGCTGTTTTTT. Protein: CASSTRTGANTGELFF.

The DNA of the CDR3 is TGTGCCAGCAGTTTATCGTCGGTCCGGAGCAATCAGCCCCAGCATTTT. Translated: CASSLSSVRSNQPQHF. The rearrangement uses TRBV27 and TRBJ1-5, with no clear D. There are 16 residues in the CDR3. With 0 bases removed from V and 1 base from J, the gap between germline ends came to 10 bases. CDR1 MNHEY and CDR2 SMNVEV come from the germline V gene (reference sequence).

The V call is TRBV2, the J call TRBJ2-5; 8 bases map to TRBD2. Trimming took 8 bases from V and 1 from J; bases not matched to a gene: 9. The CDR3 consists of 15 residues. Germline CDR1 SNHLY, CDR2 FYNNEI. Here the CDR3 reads CASGGIAGIQETQYF. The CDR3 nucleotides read TGTGCCAGCGGAGGAATAGCGGGGATCCAAGAGACCCAGTACTTC.

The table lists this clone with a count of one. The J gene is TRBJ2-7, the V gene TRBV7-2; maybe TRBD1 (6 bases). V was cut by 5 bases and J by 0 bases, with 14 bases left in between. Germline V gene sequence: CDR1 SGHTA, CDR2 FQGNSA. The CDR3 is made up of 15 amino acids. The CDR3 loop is CASSQGLASSYEQYF. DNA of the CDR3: TGTGCCAGCAGCCAGGGGTTAGCGTCCTCCTACGAGCAGTACTTC.

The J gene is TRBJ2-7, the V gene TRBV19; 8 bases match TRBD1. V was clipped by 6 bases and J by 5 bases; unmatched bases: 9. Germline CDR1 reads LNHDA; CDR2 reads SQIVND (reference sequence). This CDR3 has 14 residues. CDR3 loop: CASSPDRGQDEQYF. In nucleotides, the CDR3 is TGTGCCAGTAGCCCTGACAGGGGTCAGGACGAGCAGTACTTC. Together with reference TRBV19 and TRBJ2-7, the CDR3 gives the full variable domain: DGGITQSPKYLFRKEGQNVTLSCEQNLNHDAMYWYRQDPGQGLRLIYYSQIVNDFQKGDIAEGYSVSREKKESFPLTVTSAQKNPTAFYLCASSPDRGQDEQYFGPGTRLTVT.

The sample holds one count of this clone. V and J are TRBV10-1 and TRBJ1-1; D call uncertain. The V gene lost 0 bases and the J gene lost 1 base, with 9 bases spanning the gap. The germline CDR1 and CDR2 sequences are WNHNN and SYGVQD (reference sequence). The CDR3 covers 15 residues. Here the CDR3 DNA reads TGCGCCAGCAGTGAGTCAGACTTATGGAACACTGAAGCTTTCTTT. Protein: CASSESDLWNTEAFF.